Listed here are 17 T cell receptor beta chains from one sample, sequenced in a study of T-cell memory formation after mild COVID-19. From the 5' RACE reads, TCRdb called clonotypes with MiXCR, one entry per CDR3 protein. The sample has 500,000 to 600,000 distinct CDR3 sequences, 15% to 20% seen once; the top ten hold approximately 12%. Sequencing input: PBMCs or a T cell subset sorted from them (not recorded which). The receptors shown here come from an adult woman who had mild COVID-19 (a few samples of this study predate the infection). Cell type and time point are not known.

The chain couples TRBV7-2 to TRBJ2-1, with 11 bases that match TRBD2. Per germline, CDR1 SGHTA and CDR2 FQGNSA. The CDR3 sequence is 14 residues long. Germline trimming cut 10 bases from V and 4 bases from J; bases unmatched to any gene: 6. Written as DNA, the CDR3 is TGTGCCACGACTTTAGCGGGAGGGTACAATGAGCAGTTCTTC. Translating it yields CATTLAGGYNEQFF.

This clonotype came up a few times. V is TRBV7-3 and J is TRBJ2-5; D gene unclear. The V end lost 5 bases, the J end lost 5 bases, and 12 bases lay between the germline ends. Germline loops: CDR1 SGHTA, CDR2 FQGTGA. This CDR3 spans 13 amino acids. Here the CDR3 reads CASSPHRGETQYF. In nucleotides, the CDR3 is TGTGCCAGCAGCCCACATCGTGGGGAGACCCAGTACTTC. Full variable domain (remainder filled in from reference TRBV7-3 and TRBJ2-5): GAGVSQTPSNKVTEKGKYVELRCDPISGHTALYWYRQSLGQGPEFLIYFQGTGAADDSGLPNDRFFAVRPEGSVSTLKIQRTERGDSAVYLCASSPHRGETQYFGPGTRLLVL.

J is TRBJ1-5 and V is TRBV7-6; D remains ambiguous. V lost 5 bases to trimming and J lost 1 base, with 15 bases between them. CDR1 and CDR2 (germline): SGHVS, FNYEAQ. The CDR3 consists of 16 residues. The CDR3 region has the DNA TGTGCCAGCAGCACGAAGAGGGTGCTGAGCAATCAGCCCCAGCATTTT. It encodes CASSTKRVLSNQPQHF. The full variable domain, its missing parts supplied by reference TRBV7-6 and TRBJ1-5, is GAGVSQSPRYKVTKRGQDVALRCDPISGHVSLYWYRQALGQGPEFLTYFNYEAQQDKSGLPNDRFSAERPEGSISTLTIQRTEQRDSAMYRCASSTKRVLSNQPQHFGDGTRLSIL.

This clonotype has more than one count but fewer than ten. The rearrangement uses TRBV29-1 and TRBJ2-5, with D possibly being TRBD1 (6 bases). V was trimmed by 5 bases and J by 2 bases, leaving 15 bases between them. This CDR3 is built from 14 residues. Germline V gene data show CDR1 as SQVTM and CDR2 as ANQGSEA. CDR3 in amino acids: CSVHGQPFQETQYF. CDR3 DNA: TGCAGCGTTCATGGACAGCCATTTCAAGAGACCCAGTACTTC.

V and J are TRBV6-6 and TRBJ1-5; perhaps TRBD1 as D (5 bases). The germline gives CDR1 MNHNY, CDR2 SVGAGI (reference sequence). This CDR3 has 14 residues. V was pared by 7 bases and J by 0 bases, with 10 bases between. The DNA of the CDR3 is TGTGCCAGCACGGGGGGTAATAGCAATCAGCCCCAGCATTTT. This translates into CASTGGNSNQPQHF.

This chain uses TRBV24-1 with TRBJ2-7, with 7 bases that match TRBD2. The length of the CDR3 is 13 residues. From germline, CDR1 is KGHDR and CDR2 SFDVKD. The J segment lost 0 bases and the V segment lost 9 bases, leaving 4 bases of the junction unmatched. CDR3 sequence (DNA): TGTGCCACCTCGTGGGGGGGCTCCTACGAGCAGTACTTC. It specifies CATSWGGSYEQYF.

The V gene is TRBV24-1, the J gene TRBJ2-7, with D tentatively TRBD1 or TRBD2 (5 bases each). The V gene's germline CDR1 is KGHDR and CDR2 SFDVKD. V shed 3 bases and J shed 4 bases, with 12 bases lying between them. This CDR3 has 14 residues. CDR3 sequence: CATSDGGVWYEQYF. The CDR3 bases are TGTGCCACCAGTGATGGGGGAGTTTGGTACGAGCAGTACTTC.

The rearrangement uses TRBV7-9 and TRBJ2-7; D gene unclear. Germline loops: CDR1 SEHNR, CDR2 FQNEAQ (reference sequence). The CDR3 runs 13 residues. Trimming removed 3 bases from V and 1 base from J, with 7 bases in between. The CDR3 DNA follows: TGTGCCAGCAGCTTCATACCGTCCTACGAGCAGTACTTC. Translated, it gives CASSFIPSYEQYF.

Only a few counts were recorded for this clonotype. The chain employs TRBV4-2 and TRBJ1-5; 10 bases line up with TRBD1. This CDR3 has 15 amino acids. Per the germline V gene, CDR1 is LGHNA and CDR2 is YNFKEQ. Trimming at V came to 3 bases and at J to 5 bases, leaving 4 bases not matched to a gene. CDR3 residues: CASSHSGTGDQPQHF. The CDR3 DNA is TGTGCCAGCAGCCACTCCGGGACAGGGGATCAGCCCCAGCATTTT.

The V gene is TRBV6-5, the J gene TRBJ1-2; D is possibly TRBD1 (6 bases). With 6 bases removed from V and 6 bases from J, the gap between germline ends came to 11 bases. The CDR3 runs 12 residues. Germline V CDR1 and CDR2: MNHEY, SVGAGI. CDR3 in DNA: TGTGCCAGCAGCCAAGGGGGTCATGGCTACACCTTC. It translates to CASSQGGHGYTF.

In its sample, this clonotype was seen many times. J is TRBJ2-7 and V is TRBV6-5, with D maybe TRBD1 (6 bases). Trimming took off 5 bases at V and 2 bases at J, with 13 bases between the two ends. Germline loops: CDR1 MNHEY, CDR2 SVGAGI. The CDR3 is made up of 14 amino acids. CDR3 region: CASSDRTAPYEQYF. The CDR3 coding sequence is TGTGCCAGCAGTGATCGGACAGCACCCTACGAGCAGTACTTC.

The table lists this clonotype with many counts. The rearrangement links TRBV7-9 to TRBJ2-3, with TRBD2 identical over 7 bases. CDR3 length: 15 residues. The junction had 7 bases not matched to a gene; V was cut back by 6 bases and J by 1 base. Germline assignment: CDR1 SEHNR and CDR2 FQNEAQ (reference sequence). CDR3 protein: CASSSPGRGTDTQYF. The CDR3 nucleotides read TGTGCCAGCAGTTCCCCAGGGAGGGGCACAGATACGCAGTATTTT.

This clonotype was counted a few times. The chain joins TRBV6-5 to TRBJ2-7, with 8 bases matching TRBD2. CDR3 size: 14 residues. Trimming cost V 6 bases and J 5 bases; bases outside gene matches: 9. The germline gives CDR1 MNHEY, CDR2 SVGAGI. CDR3 nucleotides: TGTGCCAGCAGCAACATCCGGGGGGGCCACGAGCAGTACTTC. Protein sequence: CASSNIRGGHEQYF.

The CDR3 spells CSVYRGVAGYTF. The CDR3 DNA sequence: TGCAGCGTTTACCGGGGCGTAGCTGGCTACACCTTC. The chain uses TRBV29-1 and TRBJ1-2; the D gene is possibly TRBD1 (5 bases). In germline, CDR1 is SQVTM, CDR2 ANQGSEA. The CDR3 contains 12 residues. Trimming stripped 5 bases from V and 7 bases from J, with 14 bases between.

As DNA, the CDR3 is TGTGCCACCAGCAGAGCCCTAGTGTCGGGACAGAGGACAGATACGCAGTATTTT. This codes for CATSRALVSGQRTDTQYF. The chain uses TRBV15 and TRBJ2-3; TRBD1 agrees at 7 bases. CDR3 length: 18 amino acids. Losses at the gene ends were 1 base for V and 3 bases for J; bases not matched to a gene: 13. Germline values: CDR1 LNHNV, CDR2 YYDKDF (reference sequence). Drawing the rest from reference TRBV15 and TRBJ2-3, the complete variable domain is DAMVIQNPRYQVTQFGKPVTLSCSQTLNHNVMYWYQQKSSQAPKLLFHYYDKDFNNEADTPDNFQSRRPNTSFCFLDIRSPGLGDTAMYLCATSRALVSGQRTDTQYFGPGTRLTVL.

The CDR3 is CASSQELMGQGANQPQHF. The CDR3 DNA reads as TGCGCCAGCAGCCAAGAGTTGATGGGACAGGGAGCGAATCAGCCCCAGCATTTT. The V call is TRBV4-1, the J call TRBJ1-5; 9 positions agree with TRBD1. Unmatched junction bases numbered 10, after V lost 0 bases and J lost 4 bases. Germline CDR1 reads MGHRA; CDR2 reads YSYEKL. The CDR3 is made up of 18 amino acids.

The table lists this clonotype with a few counts. The chain links TRBV5-5 to TRBJ2-3; D not certain. The CDR3 contains 15 residues. Trimming shortened V by 2 bases and J by 0 bases, and 10 bases separated the two germline ends. Per germline, CDR1 SGHKS and CDR2 YYEKEE (reference sequence). This CDR3 is CASSFPVGSTDTQYF. The CDR3, as DNA: TGTGCCAGCAGCTTCCCGGTAGGAAGCACAGATACGCAGTATTTT.